Each of the 4 T cell receptor beta chains below was sequenced from the same sample in a study of cytomegalovirus exposure and HLA in healthy donors. Primers included in the PCR were 60 Vbeta and 13 Jbeta primers. Here immunoSEQ multiplex PCR was the method, and the copy in TCRdb shows in-frame clones only, minus some. This sample has approximately 190,000 clones, with 80% to 85% found just once. Sequencing used PBMCs. All receptors derive from a middle-aged man in good health and CMV-seropositive.

This clone appeared a single time. The rearrangement links TRBV30 to TRBJ1-3, with 9 bases lining up with TRBD1. V gave up 5 bases and J gave up 2 bases; unmatched junction bases: 4. Per the germline V gene, CDR1 is GTSNPN and CDR2 is SVGIG (reference sequence). The CDR3 sequence is 14 residues long. The CDR3 bases are TGTGCCTGGGTGGACAGGGGAACTGGAAACACCATATATTTT. The encoded protein is CAWVDRGTGNTIYF.

DNA for the CDR3: TGCGCCAGCAGTCGTACAGGGACCGTCAATGAGCAGTTCTTC. Amino acids: CASSRTGTVNEQFF. The chain couples TRBV23-1 to TRBJ2-1; D is perhaps TRBD1 (6 bases). TRBV23-1 is filed as an ORF, its function uncertain. This CDR3 has 14 amino acids. V was shortened by 4 bases and J by 6 bases, with 13 bases between the two germline ends.

This chain links TRBV7-3 with TRBJ2-3; D uncertain. CDR1 and CDR2 (germline): SGHTA, FQGTGA. With 5 bases removed from V and 0 bases from J, the gap between germline ends came to 12 bases. There are 15 residues in the CDR3. CDR3 amino acids: CASSPAQFSTDTQYF. CDR3 sequence (DNA): TGTGCCAGCAGCCCCGCCCAGTTTAGCACAGATACGCAGTATTTT.

J is TRBJ2-2 and V is TRBV5-1; D is perhaps TRBD2 (5 bases). Trimming took off 1 base at V and 5 bases at J, with 15 bases between the two ends. The CDR3 runs 16 residues. Germline CDR1 SGHRS, CDR2 YFSETQ. The CDR3 DNA sequence: TGCGCCAGCAGCTTGTACGGGGTACCCAGAACCGGGGAGCTGTTTTTT. It translates to CASSLYGVPRTGELFF.